This T cell receptor beta chain was captured in a study of OX40 agonist ivuxolimab in advanced cancers. Study details: Ivuxolimab, an antibody that agonizes OX40 (CD134), was administered to the patients. Hepatocellular carcinoma, melanoma, renal cell or head and neck cancer was diagnosed in the dose-escalation patients.

Concerning this clone: Its matching antigen is unknown.

Trimming removed 2 bases at V and 1 base at J, with 17 bases between. Germline V gene sequence: CDR1 SGHVS, CDR2 FNYEAQ. The CDR3 contains 18 residues. Clones were read by immunoSEQ multiplex PCR, and TCRdb kept only the in-frame ones, dropping some. The repertoire holds 15,000 to 25,000 clones, with approximately 83% as singletons. Regarding the study as a whole: Blood T cells, both CD4+ and CD8+, expanded clonally by week 6 at 0.1 to 3.0 mg/kg. Compared with CD4+, CD8+ T cells on average had more expanded clones.

The gene calls are TRBV7-6 and TRBJ2-2, with TRBD2 as a possible D gene (6 bases). The clonotype comes from an adult with an advanced solid tumor such as melanoma, head and neck, liver or kidney cancer. Sequencing used CD4+ or CD8+ T cells sorted from blood, obtained in a trial of the OX40 agonist ivuxolimab. The CDR3 DNA reads as TGTGCCAGCAGCTTATTGCCCCCGGAGGGAAAGAACACCGGGGAGCTGTTTTTT. This translates into CASSLLPPEGKNTGELFF.